Presented here are 30 T cell receptor beta chains from one specimen sequenced in a study of regulatory T cells in long-lasting Graves disease. Investigators prepared the TCR beta libraries by applying iRepertoire HTBI primers and Arm-PCR of CDR3 regions. TCRdb ran MiXCR on the multiplex PCR reads and lists one entry per CDR3 protein. The sample includes roughly 500,000 distinct CDR3 sequences, around 21% seen only once; the top ten take 6.5% to 10%. The time point is: persistent/refractory GD, antithyroid drugs over 5 years with positive TRAb. Isolated PBMC RNA provided the starting material for the TCR library. This material consisted of peripheral blood mononuclear cells (PBMCs), taken when the disease was refractory, from a patient treated with antithyroid drugs. The receptors come from a female donor with Graves disease.

This clonotype was observed many times. The chain joins TRBV12-3 or TRBV12-4 to TRBJ2-2, with TRBD1 identical over 7 bases. The CDR3 totals 18 residues. The trim removed 3 bases at V and 0 bases at J, leaving 10 bases unmatched. CDR3 region: CASSFRPGTAANTGELFF. The DNA for the CDR3 is TGTGCCAGCAGTTTCCGACCGGGGACAGCTGCGAACACCGGGGAGCTGTTTTTT.

This clonotype was detected ten times or more. J is TRBJ1-2 and V is TRBV5-6; D unclear. The CDR3 contains 13 residues. CDR1 SGHDT and CDR2 YYEEEE come from the germline V gene. Trimming took 0 bases from V and 8 from J, leaving 11 bases between them. CDR3 sequence (DNA): TGTGCCAGCAGCTTGGCCCTGGAGAGCGGCTACACCTTC. Amino acids: CASSLALESGYTF. The variable domain in full, with the rest retrieved from reference TRBV5-6 and TRBJ1-2, is DAGVTQSPTHLIKTRGQQVTLRCSPKSGHDTVSWYQQALGQGPQFIFQYYEEEERQRGNFPDRFSGHQFPNYSSELNVNALLLGDSALYLCASSLALESGYTFGSGTRLTVV.

In its sample, this clonotype was seen many times. The chain couples TRBV6-1 to TRBJ2-7; 12 nucleotides agree with TRBD1. Germline lookup yields CDR1 MNHNS and CDR2 SASEGT. The CDR3 has 17 amino acids. J lost 5 bases, V lost 4 bases, and 12 bases had no gene match. The DNA for the CDR3 is TGTGCCAGCAGTGTACTGGCCTTTGGGACAGGGGGCGACGAGCAGTACTTC. Residues: CASSVLAFGTGGDEQYF.

This chain uses TRBV19 with TRBJ1-3, with no clear D. CDR3 size: 13 residues. The V gene lost 1 base and the J gene lost 8 bases, with 9 bases spanning the gap. Germline V gene sequence: CDR1 LNHDA, CDR2 SQIVND (reference sequence). Written as DNA, the CDR3 is TGTGCCAGTAGTATAGGCCCAGGAGACACCATATATTTT. Translating gives CASSIGPGDTIYF.

This chain uses TRBV2 with TRBJ2-3, with D perhaps matching TRBD2 (5 bases). The germline CDR1 and CDR2 sequences are SNHLY and FYNNEI. V was trimmed by 6 bases and J by 0 bases, leaving 10 bases between them. The CDR3 runs 14 residues. CDR3 DNA sequence: TGTGCCAGCAGAAGGCGGGTGAGCACAGATACGCAGTATTTT. This encodes CASRRRVSTDTQYF.

The V gene is TRBV24-1, the J gene TRBJ2-2; D ambiguous. V gave up 9 bases and J gave up 4 bases, with 8 bases separating them. Germline CDR1 is KGHDR and CDR2 is SFDVKD. The CDR3 spans 12 residues. CDR3: CATGTGTGELFF. The CDR3 DNA reads as TGTGCCACCGGCACGGGCACCGGGGAGCTGTTTTTT.

This clonotype was detected many times. The rearrangement joins TRBV3-1 to TRBJ1-5; D call uncertain. V was shortened by 3 bases and J by 7 bases, with 13 bases between the two germline ends. The germline V gene encodes CDR1 LGHDT and CDR2 YNNKEL (reference sequence). There are 14 residues in the CDR3. CDR3 nucleotide sequence: TGTGCCAGCAGCCAGTCCCGGGCAAGCCAGCCCCAGCATTTT. Its protein product is CASSQSRASQPQHF.

This clonotype was counted a few times. The genes are TRBV6-1 and TRBJ1-4; D perhaps matches TRBD1 (6 bases). Per the germline V gene, CDR1 is MNHNS and CDR2 is SASEGT. This CDR3 region has 17 residues. The ends were cut back, 5 bases at V and 4 bases at J, with 20 bases in the middle. The CDR3 sequence: CASSTSSGTKDNEKLFF. The CDR3 DNA follows: TGTGCCAGCAGTACCTCTAGTGGGACAAAGGATAATGAAAAACTGTTTTTT.

To note about this clonotype: An end of the junction does not agree with germline; a read error may underlie this. J is TRBJ2-7 and V is TRBV7-3, with D possibly matching TRBD1 (6 bases). CDR1 is SGHTA and CDR2 is FQGTGA in the germline V gene. CDR3 length equals 12 residues. The chain's CDR3 is CASSNLRGQFRF. CDR3 in DNA: TGTGCCAGCAGTAATCTCCGCGGACAGTTCCGCTTC.

This clonotype turned up a few times. The chain combines TRBV7-9 with TRBJ2-7; TRBD2 aligns across 10 bases. Germline CDR1 reads SEHNR; CDR2 reads FQNEAQ (reference sequence). The junction had 5 bases not matched to a gene; V was cut back by 3 bases and J by 6 bases. The CDR3 contains 14 residues. The CDR3 nucleotides read TGTGCCAGCAGCTTCAAGCGGGAGGGCCTCGAGCAGTACTTC. Residues: CASSFKREGLEQYF.

This clonotype appeared a few times. The rearrangement links TRBV10-3 to TRBJ2-4; TRBD2 might be the D (6 bases). Between the trimmed V and J ends, which lost 4 bases and 5 bases, there was a span of 9 bases. The CDR3 has 13 residues. Germline V gene sequence: CDR1 ENHRY, CDR2 SYGVKD. The CDR3 DNA reads as TGTGCCATCAGTGGACTAGTCCAAAACATTCAGTACTTC. It yields the protein CAISGLVQNIQYF.

This clonotype occurred a few times. The chain has TRBV29-1 and TRBJ2-4; D is unclear. CDR3 length: 12 residues. V shed 2 bases and J shed 16 bases, with 18 bases lying between them. Germline V gene sequence: CDR1 SQVTM, CDR2 ANQGSEA. CDR3 nucleotide sequence: TGCAGCGTTGAATCATGGGCCGACGGCCTCTACTTC. As protein: CSVESWADGLYF.

This chain connects TRBV30 to TRBJ2-5; D ambiguous. CDR1 is GTSNPN, CDR2 SVGIG, per germline (reference sequence). Trimming stripped 5 bases from V and 0 bases from J, with 7 bases between. There are 12 residues in the CDR3. CDR3 DNA: TGTGCCTGGTCTGATCACCAAGAGACCCAGTACTTC. Protein product: CAWSDHQETQYF.

The chain recombines TRBV7-9 with TRBJ1-1; D call uncertain. With 5 bases removed from V and 6 bases from J, the gap between germline ends came to 16 bases. Germline CDR1 is SEHNR and CDR2 is FQNEAQ (reference sequence). This CDR3 is built from 14 residues. The DNA for the CDR3 is TGTGCCAGCAGCCGAACTGATGGACTGGCTGAAGCTTTCTTT. This encodes CASSRTDGLAEAFF.

CDR3 protein: CASSVNGVELFF. As DNA, the CDR3 is TGTGCCAGCAGCGTAAATGGAGTGGAGCTGTTTTTT. The chain couples TRBV9 to TRBJ2-2, with D uncertain. Germline V CDR1 and CDR2: SGDLS, YYNGEE. This CDR3 contains 12 residues. Trimming removed 1 base at V and 10 bases at J, with 8 bases between.

The sample holds many counts of this clonotype. This chain joins TRBV2 and TRBJ1-2, with D perhaps matching TRBD1 (5 bases). In germline, CDR1 is SNHLY, CDR2 FYNNEI. The V and J ends lost 1 base and 8 bases respectively, with 8 bases between them. The CDR3 spans 12 residues. The CDR3 sequence is CASSEVGEGYTF. CDR3 nucleotides: TGTGCCAGCAGTGAAGTGGGGGAAGGCTACACCTTC.

The table lists this clonotype with many counts. The gene calls are TRBV28 and TRBJ2-7, with 7 bases matching TRBD1. The CDR3 covers 13 residues. Germline assignment: CDR1 MDHEN and CDR2 SYDVKM. J gave up 3 bases and V 5 bases, and 4 bases lay outside the gene matches. Written as DNA, the CDR3 is TGTGCCAGCAGTATTCGACAGGGCTACGAGCAGTACTTC. It yields the protein CASSIRQGYEQYF.

The chain carries TRBV6-5 and TRBJ2-2; 14 nucleotides match TRBD2. The CDR3 loop spans 18 amino acids. Per germline, CDR1 MNHEY and CDR2 SVGAGI. Trimming at V came to 2 bases and at J to 3 bases, leaving 5 bases not matched to a gene. The CDR3 sequence is CASSYGTSGRFHTGELFF. The CDR3 DNA sequence: TGTGCCAGCAGTTACGGGACTAGCGGGAGATTTCACACCGGGGAGCTGTTTTTT.

This clonotype was counted a few times. The chain links TRBV7-3 to TRBJ2-5; 7 bases agree with TRBD1. This CDR3 is built from 14 residues. Germline V gives CDR1 SGHTA, CDR2 FQGTGA. Trimming removed 5 bases from V and 5 bases from J; junction bases left unmatched: 8. The chain's CDR3 is CASSRDSLAETQYF. The CDR3, as DNA: TGTGCCAGCAGCCGGGACAGTCTGGCGGAGACCCAGTACTTC. Supplemented by reference TRBV7-3 and TRBJ2-5, the full variable domain reads GAGVSQTPSNKVTEKGKYVELRCDPISGHTALYWYRQSLGQGPEFLIYFQGTGAADDSGLPNDRFFAVRPEGSVSTLKIQRTERGDSAVYLCASSRDSLAETQYFGPGTRLLVL.

Here the CDR3 DNA reads TGTGCCAGCAGCTCCGGGACAGGGTTTTTGAACACTGAAGCTTTCTTT. Translating gives CASSSGTGFLNTEAFF. This sequence joins TRBV25-1 and TRBJ1-1; TRBD1 matches 9 bases. The CDR3 contains 16 residues. CDR1 is MGHDK and CDR2 is SYGVNS in the germline V gene. J was trimmed by 0 bases and V by 6 bases; bases with no gene match: 8.

The table lists this clonotype with many counts. The chain links TRBV6-1 to TRBJ2-5; 9 positions match TRBD2. This CDR3 is 14 amino acids long. The junction had 6 bases not matched to a gene; V was cut back by 5 bases and J by 5 bases. The germline V gene encodes CDR1 MNHNS and CDR2 SASEGT. CDR3 nucleotide sequence: TGTGCCAGCAGTAGGCCTAGCGGGATGGAGACCCAGTACTTC. Translation gives CASSRPSGMETQYF.

Of note for this clonotype: Relative to the germline gene, one junction end is altered; a read error may explain this. The rearrangement links TRBV18 to TRBJ2-5; TRBD1 agrees at 9 bases. Germline V gene data show CDR1 as KGHSH and CDR2 as LQKENI. The CDR3 is 14 amino acids. CDR3 in amino acids: CASSPGTGQGTQYF. CDR3 bases: TGTGCCAGCTCACCCGGGACAGGGCAAGGGACCCAGTACTTC.

This clonotype has ten or more counts. The chain employs TRBV19 and TRBJ1-2; 8 bases match TRBD1. V was clipped by 6 bases and J by 1 base; unmatched bases: 7. CDR3 length: 15 residues. CDR1 and CDR2 from the germline V gene are LNHDA and SQIVND (reference sequence). The CDR3 loop is CASSTGTGYNYGYTF. For the CDR3, the DNA is TGTGCCAGTAGCACCGGGACAGGATATAACTATGGCTACACCTTC.

This clonotype was found a few times. The CDR3 nucleotides are TGTGCCAGCAGCCCACAAGGCTTCTCTGGGGCCAACGTCCTGACTTTC. As protein: CASSPQGFSGANVLTF. This rearrangement joins TRBV7-3 to TRBJ2-6; D ambiguous. V lost 5 bases and J lost 0, with 11 bases in between. CDR3 length: 16 residues. Germline assignment: CDR1 SGHTA and CDR2 FQGTGA. Together with reference TRBV7-3 and TRBJ2-6, the CDR3 gives the full variable domain: GAGVSQTPSNKVTEKGKYVELRCDPISGHTALYWYRQSLGQGPEFLIYFQGTGAADDSGLPNDRFFAVRPEGSVSTLKIQRTERGDSAVYLCASSPQGFSGANVLTFGAGSRLTVL.

The chain joins TRBV18 to TRBJ2-7; TRBD2 matches at 8 bases. The CDR3 runs to 19 residues. Germline CDR1 is KGHSH and CDR2 is LQKENI. The V segment lost 3 bases and the J segment 0 bases; nucleotides outside the gene matches: 16. The CDR3 nucleotides read TGTGCCAGCTCACCGAAACGTAGTCTAGCGGGCCTTGACTCCTACGAGCAGTACTTC. Protein: CASSPKRSLAGLDSYEQYF.

This clonotype was counted ten times or more. The V gene is TRBV28, the J gene TRBJ1-1; no clear D. CDR1 and CDR2 from the germline V gene are MDHEN and SYDVKM. The CDR3 consists of 12 residues. V was shortened by 8 bases and J by 10 bases, with 17 bases between the two germline ends. The chain's CDR3 is CASRAPSTSAFF. In nucleotides, the CDR3 is TGTGCCAGCCGGGCCCCTTCCACCTCAGCTTTCTTT.

The chain employs TRBV2 and TRBJ2-1; D gene ambiguous. Looked up from germline, CDR1 is SNHLY and CDR2 is FYNNEI. Deletions cut 2 bases from V and 0 bases from J, with 14 bases between. The CDR3 has 17 amino acids. Here the CDR3 DNA reads TGTGCCAGCAGTGAACCACGAGACACGAGCTCCTACAATGAGCAGTTCTTC. It is translated as CASSEPRDTSSYNEQFF. Drawing the rest from reference TRBV2 and TRBJ2-1, the complete variable domain is EPEVTQTPSHQVTQMGQEVILRCVPISNHLYFYWYRQILGQKVEFLVSFYNNEISEKSEIFDDQFSVERPDGSNFTLKIRSTKLEDSAMYFCASSEPRDTSSYNEQFFGPGTRLTVL.

This rearrangement joins TRBV10-3 to TRBJ2-3, with 10 bases lining up with TRBD2. Trimming cost V 6 bases and J 6 bases; bases outside gene matches: 12. There are 16 residues in the CDR3. Germline CDR1 ENHRY, CDR2 SYGVKD. This CDR3 is CAIRETSGPSFDTQYF. For the CDR3, the DNA is TGTGCCATCAGGGAGACTAGCGGGCCCAGTTTTGATACGCAGTATTTT.

In this sample, this clonotype turned up a few times. A read error is possible here, since a much larger clone lies one base away. The chain uses TRBV27 and TRBJ1-5; D is undetermined. The CDR3 is 13 residues long. Germline CDR1 reads MNHEY; CDR2 reads SMNVEV (reference sequence). Trimming pared 4 bases from V and 3 bases from J, leaving 7 bases between. This CDR3 reads CASSWGINQPQHF. DNA for the CDR3: TGTGCCAGCAGTTGGGGTATCAATCAGCCCCAGCATTTT.

This clonotype was seen only a few times. The genes are TRBV5-1 and TRBJ2-2; 8 bases align to TRBD2. The length of the CDR3 is 15 residues. Germline assignment: CDR1 SGHRS and CDR2 YFSETQ. The trim removed 4 bases at V and 0 bases at J, leaving 2 bases unmatched. The CDR3 DNA is TGCGCCAGCAGCAAACTAGCGGCGAACACCGGGGAGCTGTTTTTT. This sequence encodes CASSKLAANTGELFF.